This entry lists 27 T cell receptor beta chains sequenced from one sample in a study of glioma-infiltrating T cells. TCR alpha and beta CDR3 regions were amplified from RNA using iRepertoire nested multiplex PCR. MiXCR, applied by TCRdb to the multiplex PCR reads, yields one record per CDR3 protein. This table holds roughly 120,000 distinct CDR3 sequences, less than 30% found once. The sample was glioma tissue, nonneoplastic brain tissue, or PBMCs (not recorded which). All receptors derive from a human donor with low-grade glioma or glioblastoma, undergoing nonglioma brain surgery, or in good health (not recorded which).

This clonotype was counted at least ten times. The J gene is TRBJ1-2, the V gene TRBV4-1; 7 nucleotides align to TRBD1. The CDR3 loop spans 14 amino acids. Germline V gives CDR1 MGHRA, CDR2 YSYEKL. J was trimmed by 0 bases and V by 4 bases; bases with no gene match: 2. DNA for the CDR3: TGCGCCAGCAGCCGGGACAGAGCTAACTATGGCTACACCTTC. It yields the protein CASSRDRANYGYTF.

This clonotype appeared many times. V is TRBV20-1 and J is TRBJ2-5; D call uncertain. V shed 0 bases and J shed 7 bases, with 15 bases lying between them. The germline V gene has CDR1 DFQATT and CDR2 SNEGSKA (reference sequence). CDR3 length equals 14 residues. The DNA for the CDR3 is TGCAGTGCTAGAGACGTTCGTGGGAAAGGGACCCAGTACTTC. Translation gives CSARDVRGKGTQYF.

This clonotype was counted many times. J is TRBJ1-1 and V is TRBV6-1, with 7 nucleotides matching TRBD1. Germline assignment: CDR1 MNHNS and CDR2 SASEGT. J lost 4 bases, V lost 6 bases, and 11 bases had no gene match. There are 15 residues in the CDR3. CDR3 DNA: TGTGCCAGCAGATATGCCAGGGGGGGTGGCACTGAAGCTTTCTTT. Amino acid sequence: CASRYARGGGTEAFF.

This clonotype showed up many times. The genes are TRBV4-3 and TRBJ2-3; 12 bases are shared with TRBD2. The junction had 5 bases not matched to a gene; V was cut back by 4 bases and J by 0 bases. Germline-derived CDR1 and CDR2 are LGHNA and YSLEER. The CDR3 sequence is 17 residues long. DNA for the CDR3: TGCGCCAGCAGCCTGCGACTAGCGGGGGAGAGCACAGATACGCAGTATTTT. It is translated as CASSLRLAGESTDTQYF.

This clonotype was found many times. The chain uses TRBV19 and TRBJ2-5, with unresolved D. The CDR3 sequence is 14 residues long. Germline V gives CDR1 LNHDA, CDR2 SQIVND (reference sequence). V gave up 2 bases and J gave up 1 base, with 8 bases separating them. The CDR3 sequence is CASSISPSQETQYF. CDR3 nucleotides: TGTGCCAGTAGTATATCCCCCTCCCAAGAGACCCAGTACTTC. The full variable domain, completed using reference TRBV19 and TRBJ2-5, is DGGITQSPKYLFRKEGQNVTLSCEQNLNHDAMYWYRQDPGQGLRLIYYSQIVNDFQKGDIAEGYSVSREKKESFPLTVTSAQKNPTAFYLCASSISPSQETQYFGPGTRLLVL.

This clonotype occurred many times. The CDR3 reads CASTSNSNQPQHF. CDR3 coding DNA: TGTGCCAGCACCTCCAATAGCAATCAGCCCCAGCATTTT. The chain has TRBV12-3 or TRBV12-4 and TRBJ1-5; no clear D gene. This CDR3 region has 13 residues. The ends were cut back, 7 bases at V and 0 bases at J, with 7 bases in the middle.

This clonotype was observed many times. The V gene is TRBV7-9, the J gene TRBJ2-5; D possibly corresponds to TRBD1 (6 bases). The CDR3 is 14 residues long. Germline V gene data show CDR1 as SEHNR and CDR2 as FQNEAQ (reference sequence). The V end was cut by 3 bases, the J end by 2 bases, with 10 bases between. DNA for the CDR3: TGTGCCAGCAGCTTTTCCGGGACACAAGAGACCCAGTACTTC. Translating it yields CASSFSGTQETQYF.

The chain is built from TRBV28 and TRBJ2-1; 10 bases map to TRBD2. CDR1 MDHEN and CDR2 SYDVKM come from the germline V gene. Trimming at V came to 6 bases and at J to 5 bases, leaving 16 bases not matched to a gene. CDR3 length: 18 amino acids. DNA of the CDR3: TGTGCCAGCAGCCTCCTCCCAGCGGGGGGGGGGGGGAACAATGAGCAGTTCTTC. This sequence encodes CASSLLPAGGGGNNEQFF.

This clonotype occurred many times. This chain connects TRBV6-1 to TRBJ1-2; 8 bases agree with TRBD1. The J segment lost 7 bases and the V segment lost 5 bases, leaving 12 bases of the junction unmatched. Germline V gene sequence: CDR1 MNHNS, CDR2 SASEGT. The CDR3 sequence is 15 residues long. The CDR3 here is CASSSPGQGSIGYTF. The DNA for the CDR3 is TGTGCCAGCAGTTCGCCTGGACAGGGAAGTATTGGCTACACCTTC.

The table lists this clonotype with many counts. The chain couples TRBV19 to TRBJ1-5; 7 bases agree with TRBD1. This CDR3 has 15 amino acids. Per the germline V gene, CDR1 is LNHDA and CDR2 is SQIVND (reference sequence). V lost 3 bases and J lost 7; bases outside the gene matches: 9. CDR3 in DNA: TGTGCCAGTAGTATCTCAAAGGGGGCAAGCCAGCCCCAGCATTTT. This translates into CASSISKGASQPQHF.

This clonotype was detected a few times. J is TRBJ2-1 and V is TRBV5-5; 8 bases are shared with TRBD2. CDR3 length: 19 amino acids. With V trimmed by 0 bases and J by 1 base, 12 bases remained unmatched. Germline V gene sequence: CDR1 SGHKS, CDR2 YYEKEE (reference sequence). The CDR3 region is CASSLANRAGGPSYNEQFF. Written as DNA, the CDR3 is TGTGCCAGCAGCTTGGCCAACCGGGCGGGGGGCCCTTCCTACAATGAGCAGTTCTTC.

About this clonotype itself: Because the CDR3 is missing its conserved closing phenylalanine or tryptophan, this is likely a read error. This chain joins TRBV6-1 and TRBJ1-1; D is possibly TRBD1 (6 bases). Germline V gene data show CDR1 as MNHNS and CDR2 as SASEGT. The CDR3 length is 14 residues. Trimming removed 8 bases at V and 1 base at J, with 14 bases between. The CDR3, as DNA: TGTGCCAGCGCCTTTCCGGGACAGAACACTGAAGCTTTCCTT. This sequence encodes CASAFPGQNTEAFL.

Of note for this clonotype: It may be a read error: a sequence one base away is much more abundant. The conserved phenylalanine or tryptophan normally closing the CDR3 is absent here, so this likely arose from a read error. The chain links TRBV7-8 to TRBJ1-1, with TRBD1 matching over 7 bases. After removal of 1 base from V and 0 bases from J, the junction contained 5 bases not matched to a gene. Per the germline V gene, CDR1 is SGHVS and CDR2 is FQNEAQ. The CDR3 has 16 residues. CDR3 in DNA: TGTGCCAGCAGCTTAGTACCGGGACAGATGAACACTGAAGCTTTCCTT. Translated, it gives CASSLVPGQMNTEAFL.

This clonotype has at least ten counts. The chain recombines TRBV20-1 with TRBJ2-1; 10 bases map to TRBD1. The ends lost 6 bases at V and 5 bases at J; junction bases unmatched: 4. Germline CDR1 is DFQATT and CDR2 is SNEGSKA (reference sequence). The length of the CDR3 is 13 residues. CDR3 sequence (DNA): TGCAGTGCCGGACAGGGGGGCAACAATGAGCAGTTCTTC. Protein sequence: CSAGQGGNNEQFF.

This clonotype appeared many times. The V gene is TRBV20-1, the J gene TRBJ2-5, with a weak D call TRBD2 (5 bases). CDR1 is DFQATT and CDR2 is SNEGSKA in the germline V gene (reference sequence). The length of the CDR3 is 13 residues. V was trimmed by 5 bases and J by 3 bases, leaving 13 bases between them. The CDR3 sequence is CSAVDTGKETQYF. The CDR3 DNA reads TGCAGTGCTGTCGACACGGGGAAAGAGACCCAGTACTTC.

This clonotype was picked up many times. The J gene is TRBJ1-4, the V gene TRBV12-3 or TRBV12-4; D gene ambiguous. The CDR3 length is 11 residues. V was clipped by 4 bases and J by 8 bases, with 5 bases between them. This chain's CDR3 is CASSSSEKLFF. CDR3 bases: TGTGCCAGCAGTTCTTCCGAAAAACTGTTTTTT.

This clonotype was detected ten times or more. This rearrangement joins TRBV2 to TRBJ2-3, with TRBD2 identical over 8 bases. The germline gives CDR1 SNHLY, CDR2 FYNNEI. This CDR3 comprises 15 residues. The junction had 5 bases not matched to a gene; V was cut back by 5 bases and J by 1 base. The CDR3 nucleotides read TGTGCCAGCAGTCCTACTAGCGGTCGCACAGATACGCAGTATTTT. This gives the protein CASSPTSGRTDTQYF.

This clonotype was observed many times. The rearrangement joins TRBV6-1 to TRBJ1-1, with TRBD1 identical over 10 bases. Germline V gene lookup returns CDR1 MNHNS and CDR2 SASEGT. With 3 bases clipped from V and 4 bases from J, the junction kept 5 bases outside the gene matches. The CDR3 has 15 residues. This CDR3 is CASSEGQGFRTEAFF. The CDR3 bases are TGTGCCAGCAGTGAGGGACAGGGGTTTCGCACTGAAGCTTTCTTT.

This clonotype was seen ten or more times. V and J are TRBV27 and TRBJ1-1; D gene uncertain. CDR3 length: 13 amino acids. Germline V gives CDR1 MNHEY, CDR2 SMNVEV (reference sequence). Between the trimmed V and J ends, which lost 3 bases and 2 bases, there was a span of 7 bases. The CDR3 protein is CASSFEGNTEAFF. The CDR3 nucleotides are TGTGCCAGCAGTTTTGAAGGTAACACTGAAGCTTTCTTT.

This clonotype was counted ten times or more. The CDR3 here is CASSLLGSGSSYEQYF. CDR3 DNA: TGTGCCAGCAGTTTACTGGGTAGCGGGAGCTCCTACGAGCAGTACTTC. The chain employs TRBV28 and TRBJ2-7; TRBD2 aligns across 9 bases. V shed 2 bases and J 0 bases; nucleotides not matched to a gene: 5. The CDR3 loop spans 16 amino acids. Germline CDR1 reads MDHEN; CDR2 reads SYDVKM.

In its sample, this clonotype was seen many times. The chain is built from TRBV11-2 and TRBJ2-1, with D possibly matching TRBD2 (6 bases). This CDR3 spans 15 amino acids. Germline V gives CDR1 SGHAT, CDR2 FQNNGV. V was shortened by 5 bases and J by 3 bases, with 14 bases between the two germline ends. This CDR3 reads CASSPGVADYNEQFF. In nucleotides, the CDR3 is TGTGCCAGCAGCCCGGGAGTAGCGGACTACAATGAGCAGTTCTTC.

This clonotype was observed many times. The chain couples TRBV4-2 to TRBJ2-1; no clear D. Trimming removed 1 base at V and 9 bases at J, with 10 bases between. This CDR3 has 13 residues. The germline CDR1 and CDR2 sequences are LGHNA and YNFKEQ. CDR3 coding DNA: TGTGCCAGCAGCCAAGGATCGGTTGTTGAGCAGTTCTTC. This encodes CASSQGSVVEQFF.

This clonotype was detected a few times. The rearrangement joins TRBV27 to TRBJ2-7; 7 bases are shared with TRBD1. Germline-derived CDR1 and CDR2 are MNHEY and SMNVEV (reference sequence). The V segment lost 6 bases and the J segment 6 bases; nucleotides outside the gene matches: 11. The length of the CDR3 is 14 residues. CDR3 loop: CASRTGTAFSEQYF. CDR3 coding DNA: TGTGCCAGCAGGACCGGGACAGCGTTCTCCGAGCAGTACTTC.

This clonotype was observed at least ten times. The chain has TRBV4-3 and TRBJ2-7, with D tentatively TRBD2 (6 bases). Germline V gene data show CDR1 as LGHNA and CDR2 as YSLEER. Trimming shortened V by 4 bases and J by 2 bases, and 12 bases separated the two germline ends. This CDR3 region has 14 residues. The CDR3 nucleotides read TGCGCCAGCAGCCCGGGACTCGGAGCCTACGAGCAGTACTTC. This gives the protein CASSPGLGAYEQYF.

This clonotype was counted many times. The rearrangement uses TRBV6-1 and TRBJ2-5; 8 nucleotides align to TRBD2. Germline V gene sequence: CDR1 MNHNS, CDR2 SASEGT. After removal of 6 bases from V and 3 bases from J, the junction contained 12 bases not matched to a gene. The CDR3 contains 16 residues. CDR3 in DNA: TGTGCCAGCAGCCAATTGGGCGGCGGGGGGAAAGAGACCCAGTACTTC. Translating gives CASSQLGGGGKETQYF.

This clonotype was detected many times. The chain carries TRBV7-8 and TRBJ2-5, with TRBD2 identical over 7 bases. The CDR3 has 15 amino acids. The V and J ends lost 5 bases and 1 base, in that order; junction bases with no gene match: 7. In germline, CDR1 is SGHVS, CDR2 FQNEAQ. CDR3 region: CASSTILAIQETQYF. CDR3 coding DNA: TGTGCCAGCAGCACGATACTAGCGATCCAAGAGACCCAGTACTTC.

The chain has TRBV7-9 and TRBJ1-4; D gene uncertain. Trimming pared 4 bases from V and 8 bases from J, leaving 11 bases between. Per germline, CDR1 SEHNR and CDR2 FQNEAQ (reference sequence). CDR3 size: 13 residues. CDR3 residues: CASSSPLGEKLFF. The CDR3 DNA reads TGTGCCAGCAGCTCCCCCCTGGGGGAAAAACTGTTTTTT.